This TCR beta chain was sequenced during a study of blood T cell repertoires in COVID-19. Across the study: Spain, Italy and the United States supplied samples that represented acute and convalescent COVID-19.

Source study methods: Reference gene primer amplification in the assay estimated nucleated cell counts. Repertoires were generated with immunoSEQ multiplex PCR, while TCRdb's copy carries only in-frame clones and drops some. The V and J calls and clone size were taken over from that table, and D and trimming were inferred from the DNA. The sample lists around 200,000 clones, about 86% occurring once. This CDR3 region has 16 residues. The origin of this receptor is a woman aged 50 to 60 with acute or convalescent COVID-19. The V gene is TRBV1, the J gene TRBJ2-1; TRBD2 was called by the table and not checked on the DNA. TRBV1 corresponds to a pseudogene. The material sequenced was peripheral blood. The CDR3 DNA reads TGCACCAGCAGCCAAGGGGGACTAGCGGGAGGCAATGAGCAGTTCTTC. It specifies CTSSQGGLAGGNEQFF.